What follows describes a single T cell receptor (beta chain). This specimen belongs to a study of blood T cell repertoires in COVID-19. The wider study: Samples taken during acute and convalescent COVID-19 were collected in the United States, Italy and Spain. Sample material is recorded as cDNA or gDNA derived from T cells, B-cell-depleted T cells, or PBMCs.

The method was immunoSEQ multiplex PCR; TCRdb's version includes in-frame clones alone and lacks a portion of them. The sample includes about 89,000 clones, 60% to 80% of them seen just once. CDR1 LGHDT and CDR2 YNNKEL come from the germline V gene (reference sequence). CDR3 length: 15 amino acids. V was shortened by 0 bases and J by 7 bases, with 15 bases between the two germline ends. The gene calls are TRBV3-1 (or the pseudogene TRBV3-2) and TRBJ1-2; D gene unclear. The sequenced sample was peripheral blood. The source of this sequence is an elderly woman with acute or convalescent COVID-19. This CDR3 reads CASSQDGIGLGGYTF. The CDR3 DNA reads as TGTGCCAGCAGCCAAGATGGTATCGGTCTAGGTGGCTACACCTTC.